This T cell receptor (beta chain) was sequenced during a study of blood T cell repertoires in COVID-19. The overall study: In each case, the material was cDNA or gDNA derived from T cells, B-cell-depleted T cells, or PBMCs.

The table came from immunoSEQ multiplex PCR; TCRdb's copy has only in-frame clones and leaves some out. The sample carries approximately 250,000 clones, around nine tenths recorded once. Trimming shortened V by 2 bases and J by 9 bases, and 11 bases separated the two germline ends. Per germline, CDR1 MRHNA and CDR2 SNTAGT. The length of the CDR3 is 13 residues. This rearrangement joins TRBV6-4 to TRBJ1-5, with unresolved D. Material for sequencing was peripheral blood. This sequence originates from a woman between 65 and 79 years old with COVID-19, enrolled during active disease. The CDR3 DNA sequence: TGTGCCAGCAGTGACACCCCGTCGGGGCCCCAGCATTTT. This sequence encodes CASSDTPSGPQHF.